The following is a T cell receptor (beta chain) sequence with its context. What it binds is not known. The sample originates from a study of T cell responses to AZD1222 COVID-19 vaccine. Study-wide points: It should be noted that donors were predominantly white British and more often female, and clonal diversity was possibly underestimated. Vaccine-related CD4 TCRs covered spike, predominating at 160-218 and 743-854.

Measured with immunoSEQ multiplex PCR; TCRdb has only the in-frame clones, and not every one. The data contain more than 95,000 clones, 92% of them singletons. This material consisted of peripheral blood, taken 28 days after the second AZD1222 dose. This receptor was identified in an adult who received the AZD1222 COVID-19 vaccine.

CDR3 DNA sequence: TGCAGTGCTAGTCGGGGACAGGGGGCTACTGAAGCTTTCTTT. The encoded protein is CSASRGQGATEAFF. The chain recombines TRBV20-1 with TRBJ1-1, with 12 positions matching TRBD1. CDR1 and CDR2 from the germline V gene are DFQATT and SNEGSKA (reference sequence). The CDR3 runs to 14 residues. With V trimmed by 3 bases and J by 5 bases, 4 bases remained unmatched.